The clone carrying this TCR beta chain was found once. Its antigen is not identified. The data derive from a study of cytomegalovirus exposure and HLA in healthy donors. Findings and caveats of the study: Around 160 TCR beta chains were listed as cytomegalovirus-associated. Later work showed greater clonal expansion in HLA-associated TCR beta chains than in equally common others. Being productive about 90% or about 30% of the time was typical of most TCR beta V segments in an earlier analysis.

Primers included in the PCR were 60 Vbeta and 13 Jbeta primers. The assay was immunoSEQ multiplex PCR, and TCRdb's table has in-frame clones only and misses some. The sample contains approximately 180,000 clones, about 75% of which appear only once. Sequenced: PBMCs. The TCR comes from a man in his forties in good health and CMV-seropositive.

CDR3 loop: CASSSQGTGELFF. The CDR3 bases are TGCGCCAGCAGCTCTCAGGGTACCGGGGAGCTGTTTTTT. The rearrangement links TRBV5-1 to TRBJ2-2; D is perhaps TRBD1 (5 bases). The CDR3 covers 13 residues. Trimming took off 3 bases at V and 5 bases at J, with 8 bases between the two ends. Per the germline V gene, CDR1 is SGHRS and CDR2 is YFSETQ.